This TCR beta chain is from a study of T cell responses to AZD1222 COVID-19 vaccine. Sequencing was performed with immunoSEQ multiplex PCR; in TCRdb, only in-frame clones are kept and a portion is missing. The sample consists of around 91,000 clones, approximately 90% of them appearing once. Findings of the study overall: Close to half of all spike-specific TCRs reportedly target regions of the variants that are unmutated. Repertoires were obtained only post-peak T cell response. The donors showed a predominance of white British ancestry and of females, with possible underestimation of clonal diversity. Spike-specific TCR breadth and depth rose after two AZD1222 doses.

About this clone itself: Its specificity is unknown.

Trimming removed 4 bases from V and 6 bases from J; junction bases left unmatched: 6. This CDR3 region has 14 residues. Germline-derived CDR1 and CDR2 are SEHNR and FQNEAQ (reference sequence). The receptor comes from an adult who received the AZD1222 COVID-19 vaccine. This specimen consisted of peripheral blood, obtained 28 days after the second AZD1222 dose. V and J are TRBV7-9 and TRBJ2-3; 8 bases agree with TRBD1. In DNA, the CDR3 is TGTGCCAGCAGCTCAGACAGGGGAACCGATACGCAGTATTTT. Its protein is CASSSDRGTDTQYF.